This T cell receptor (beta chain) appears in the sequencing data of a study of blood T cell repertoires in COVID-19. Study at large: Samples taken during acute and convalescent COVID-19 were collected in the United States, Italy and Spain. The analysed material was cDNA or gDNA that came from T cells, B-cell-depleted T cells, or PBMCs.

Data came from immunoSEQ multiplex PCR; TCRdb stores just in-frame clones and leaves some out. The repertoire holds 85,000 to 130,000 clones, roughly 89% seen once, with around 5.7% in the top ten. The CDR3 is 16 amino acids. The V gene is TRBV21-1, the J gene TRBJ1-4; TRBD1, the table's D call, lacks a check against the DNA. TRBV21-1 is recorded as a pseudogene. The TCR comes from a man in his sixties or seventies with acute or convalescent COVID-19. Sequencing input: peripheral blood. CDR3 sequence: CASSIRLDRINEKLFF. Here the CDR3 DNA reads TGTGCCAGCAGCATTCGCCTAGACAGGATTAATGAAAAACTGTTTTTT.